Below, 14 T cell receptor beta chains from the same sample are listed, as sequenced in a study of T cells after yellow fever vaccination. TCRdb called the 5' RACE reads again in MiXCR, with one record for every CDR3 protein. The sample includes about 30,000 distinct CDR3 sequences, under 4.5% of them seen just once. Sample: CD8+ T cells sorted from PBMCs, taken 5 days after the yellow fever booster vaccination. The receptors originated from a young man who received the YFV17D yellow fever vaccine.

This clonotype came up many times. V gene TRBV14 combines with J gene TRBJ2-1; 11 bases map to TRBD2. CDR1 is SGHDN, CDR2 FVKESK, per germline. The junction had 9 bases not matched to a gene; V was cut back by 1 base and J by 4 bases. The CDR3 consists of 18 residues. Here the CDR3 reads CASSQGYRTSGLYNEQFF. CDR3 DNA sequence: TGTGCCAGCAGCCAAGGATACAGGACTAGCGGGTTATACAATGAGCAGTTCTTC.

This clonotype was detected many times. The V and J genes are TRBV11-2 and TRBJ2-1; D might be TRBD1 or TRBD2, each matching 5 bases. The germline V and J ends were trimmed by 5 bases and 14 bases, with 13 bases remaining between them. Germline-derived CDR1 and CDR2 are SGHAT and FQNNGV. The CDR3 spans 11 residues. CDR3 DNA: TGTGCCAGCAGCCTCGGGGCGGATAAGTTCTTC. The encoded protein is CASSLGADKFF.

In its sample, this clonotype was seen many times. Here the CDR3 reads CSSPVGGNEQFF. CDR3 in DNA: TGCAGTTCCCCAGTGGGGGGCAATGAGCAGTTCTTC. The rearrangement uses TRBV29-1 and TRBJ2-1, with a weak D call TRBD2 (6 bases). CDR3 length: 12 residues. Germline CDR1 and CDR2: SQVTM and ANQGSEA.

This clonotype was detected ten times or more. This chain connects TRBV4-3 to TRBJ2-1, with 7 bases matching TRBD1. This CDR3 has 16 residues. Germline assignment: CDR1 LGHNA and CDR2 YSLEER. J was trimmed by 7 bases and V by 1 base; bases with no gene match: 10. The CDR3 DNA reads as TGCGCCAGCAGCCAAGGGGGGCAGGGGGTTTCTAATGAGCAGTTCTTC. It translates to CASSQGGQGVSNEQFF.

This clonotype was found many times. The chain recombines TRBV28 with TRBJ2-7; D is unclear. This CDR3 has 15 residues. The germline V gene has CDR1 MDHEN and CDR2 SYDVKM. The V end was cut by 6 bases, the J end by 2 bases, with 17 bases between. The CDR3 DNA reads as TGTGCCAGCAGCCCGCCCCCTCAGGAAACCTACGAGCAGTACTTC. Translating it yields CASSPPPQETYEQYF. Drawing the rest from reference TRBV28 and TRBJ2-7, the complete variable domain is DVKVTQSSRYLVKRTGEKVFLECVQDMDHENMFWYRQDPGLGLRLIYFSYDVKMKEKGDIPEGYSVSREKKERFSLILESASTNQTSMYLCASSPPPQETYEQYFGPGTRLTVT.

This clonotype was seen repeatedly, ten times or more. This sequence joins TRBV7-9 and TRBJ2-1; possibly TRBD1 for D (6 bases). The CDR3 is 12 amino acids. Looked up from germline, CDR1 is SEHNR and CDR2 is FQNEAQ (reference sequence). Trimming shortened V by 10 bases and J by 4 bases, and 11 bases separated the two germline ends. The CDR3 spells CATWTEYNEQFF. The CDR3 DNA is TGTGCCACCTGGACAGAGTACAATGAGCAGTTCTTC.

The table lists this clonotype with many counts. The chain recombines TRBV13 with TRBJ2-3, with D tentatively TRBD1 or TRBD2 (5 bases each). The CDR3 has 16 residues. CDR1 is PRHDT and CDR2 is FYEKMQ in the germline V gene (reference sequence). The V end lost 4 bases, the J end lost 1 base, and 15 bases lay between the germline ends. CDR3 residues: CASSSLGDAGTDTQYF. The CDR3 nucleotides are TGTGCCAGCAGCTCTTTAGGGGACGCAGGCACAGATACGCAGTATTTT.

This clonotype was seen many times. The chain employs TRBV5-6 and TRBJ2-1, with D unresolved. Germline CDR1 and CDR2: SGHDT and YYEEEE. This CDR3 has 13 amino acids. V lost 4 bases and J lost 11, with 16 bases in between. CDR3 protein: CASSPNGLTKQFF. The DNA of the CDR3 is TGTGCCAGCAGCCCAAATGGGCTAACCAAGCAGTTCTTC.

The rearrangement links TRBV4-3 to TRBJ2-1; D may be TRBD2 (6 bases). Germline assignment: CDR1 LGHNA and CDR2 YSLEER. Between the trimmed V and J ends, which lost 4 bases and 7 bases, there was a span of 14 bases. This CDR3 has 14 residues. Here the CDR3 DNA reads TGCGCCAGCAGCCGCGGGACCCCCGGGAATGAGCAGTTCTTC. It encodes CASSRGTPGNEQFF.

This clonotype was seen repeatedly, ten times or more. J is TRBJ2-7 and V is TRBV7-9; 7 nucleotides agree with TRBD2. Germline V gene lookup returns CDR1 SEHNR and CDR2 FQNEAQ (reference sequence). This CDR3 has 16 residues. Losses at the gene ends were 5 bases for V and 2 bases for J; bases not matched to a gene: 12. CDR3 in DNA: TGTGCCAGCAGCCCCCCATATCCTAGCGGTGCCTACGAGCAGTACTTC. Its translation: CASSPPYPSGAYEQYF.

In its sample, this clonotype was seen many times. The chain employs TRBV20-1 and TRBJ2-1; 10 bases are shared with TRBD2. This CDR3 contains 16 residues. Germline V CDR1 and CDR2: DFQATT, SNEGSKA (reference sequence). After removal of 3 bases from V and 7 bases from J, the junction contained 12 bases not matched to a gene. CDR3 sequence: CSARPVLAGEVNEQFF. CDR3 sequence (DNA): TGCAGTGCTAGGCCTGTCCTAGCGGGAGAAGTAAATGAGCAGTTCTTC.

This clonotype has at least ten counts. CDR3 DNA sequence: TGTGCCAGCAGCTTAAATTATGGCAGGGGGCTCCTTAACACCGGGGAGCTGTTTTTT. Its translation is CASSLNYGRGLLNTGELFF. V and J are TRBV7-3 and TRBJ2-2; the match to TRBD1 covers 8 bases. The CDR3 extends over 19 amino acids. CDR1 SGHTA and CDR2 FQGTGA come from the germline V gene. Trimming took 1 base from V and 2 from J; bases not matched to a gene: 12. The entire variable domain, with the rest obtained from reference TRBV7-3 and TRBJ2-2, is as follows: GAGVSQTPSNKVTEKGKYVELRCDPISGHTALYWYRQSLGQGPEFLIYFQGTGAADDSGLPNDRFFAVRPEGSVSTLKIQRTERGDSAVYLCASSLNYGRGLLNTGELFFGEGSRLTVL.

This clonotype was detected many times. The chain links TRBV7-6 to TRBJ2-1; 13 bases are a match to TRBD2. The CDR3 spans 16 residues. J gave up 9 bases and V 2 bases, and 7 bases lay outside the gene matches. Germline CDR1 reads SGHVS; CDR2 reads FNYEAQ. The CDR3 protein is CASSLSGTSGALEQFF. The CDR3 bases are TGTGCCAGCAGCTTAAGCGGGACTAGCGGGGCACTTGAGCAGTTCTTC.

There are many counts of this clonotype. The chain carries TRBV28 and TRBJ2-1; TRBD2 aligns across 16 bases. This CDR3 has 19 residues. The J segment lost 3 bases and the V segment lost 5 bases, leaving 10 bases of the junction unmatched. Germline CDR1 is MDHEN and CDR2 is SYDVKM. CDR3 coding DNA: TGTGCCAGCAGTGGGACTAGCGGGAGGGGTCGTTTGGACTACAATGAGCAGTTCTTC. It codes for CASSGTSGRGRLDYNEQFF.